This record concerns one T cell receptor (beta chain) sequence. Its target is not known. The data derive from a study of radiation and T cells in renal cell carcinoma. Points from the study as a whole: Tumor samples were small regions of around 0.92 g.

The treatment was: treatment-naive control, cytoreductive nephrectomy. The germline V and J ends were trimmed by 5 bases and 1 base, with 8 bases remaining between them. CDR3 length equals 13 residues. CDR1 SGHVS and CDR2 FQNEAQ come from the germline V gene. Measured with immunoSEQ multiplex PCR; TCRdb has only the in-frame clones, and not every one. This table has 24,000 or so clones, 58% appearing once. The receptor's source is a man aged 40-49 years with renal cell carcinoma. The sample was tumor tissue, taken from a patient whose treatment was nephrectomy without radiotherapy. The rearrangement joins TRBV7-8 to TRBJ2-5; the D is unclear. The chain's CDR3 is CASSRSAQETQYF. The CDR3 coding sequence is TGTGCCAGCAGCCGATCGGCCCAAGAGACCCAGTACTTC.